A selection of T cell receptor beta chains follows, all from one sample in a study of human T cells and chemical hapten exposure. TCRdb reprocessed the RACE reads with MiXCR, giving one entry per CDR3 protein. The sample contains some 400,000 distinct CDR3 sequences, about 5.1% of which appear only once. The sequenced sample was whole blood, obtained in connection with sensitization to the hapten diphenylcyclopropenone (DPC). The source of these receptors is a woman aged 45-60 years with alopecia areata. Some clones in this sample may be carry-over from other donors' samples. The CDR3 runs from the conserved cysteine through the conserved F or W. A D gene is named only where the DNA matches it firmly. Some rows mark clone size as missing; the rest say once, few, many or name a class of expanded clone.

J: TRBJ2-3; V: TRBV29-1; D: TRBD1; size: many; DNA: TGCAGCGTTGAAGCGCGGGGACAGGACGCAGATACGCAGTATTTT; CDR3: CSVEARGQDADTQYF
J: TRBJ2-1; V: TRBV2; D: TRBD2; size: many; DNA: TGTGCCAGCAGTGAACGACTAGCGGGTTACAATGAGCAGTTCTTC; CDR3: CASSERLAGYNEQFF
J: TRBJ2-7; V: TRBV6-2/TRBV6-3; D: .; size: many; DNA: TGTGCCAGCAGTTACTCCGGGACTCTCGAGCAGTACTTC; CDR3: CASSYSGTLEQYF
J: TRBJ2-3; V: TRBV6-2/TRBV6-3; D: .; size: few; DNA: TGTGCCAGCAGTTACCGGGCTAGCACAGATACGCAGTATTTT; CDR3: CASSYRASTDTQYF
J: TRBJ1-6; V: TRBV27; D: .; size: many; DNA: TGTGCCAGCAGGCGGGGGTATAATTCACCCCTCCACTTT; CDR3: CASRRGYNSPLHF
J: TRBJ1-1; V: TRBV10-3; D: .; size: many; DNA: TGTGCCATCAGTGAGACAGGTGGGTACACTGAAGCTTTCTTT; CDR3: CAISETGGYTEAFF
J: TRBJ2-5; V: TRBV5-1; D: .; size: many; DNA: TGCGCCAGCAGCTTGGGCGGGGTACAAGAGACCCAGTACTTC; CDR3: CASSLGGVQETQYF
J: TRBJ2-6; V: TRBV2; D: TRBD1; size: .; DNA: TGTGCCAGCAGTGACAGGGGGACTGGGGCCAACGTCCTGACTTTC; CDR3: CASSDRGTGANVLTF
J: TRBJ2-3; V: TRBV7-2; D: .; size: many; DNA: TGTGCCAGCAGCTCACTAGCTTATACGCAGTATTTT; CDR3: CASSSLAYTQYF
J: TRBJ2-3; V: TRBV11-3; D: TRBD1; size: many; DNA: TGTGCCAGCAGCTTTCAGGGGGCCCCAGGGTCTGATACGCAGTATTTT; CDR3: CASSFQGAPGSDTQYF
J: TRBJ1-1; V: TRBV3-1; D: .; size: .; DNA: TGTGCCAGCAGCCAAGGAGGCGTCACTGAAGCTTTCTTT; CDR3: CASSQGGVTEAFF
J: TRBJ1-1; V: TRBV20-1; D: .; size: many; DNA: TGCAGTGCTAGAGCGCCACAGACCGACACTGAAGCTTTCTTT; CDR3: CSARAPQTDTEAFF
J: TRBJ2-1; V: TRBV10-3; D: .; size: few; DNA: TGTGCCATCAGTGGTCAGGTTCTCGACAATGAGCAGTTCTTC; CDR3: CAISGQVLDNEQFF
J: TRBJ2-7; V: TRBV11-2; D: .; size: few; DNA: TGTGCCAGCGCCTCCGTAAGGCGTCGCTACGAGCAGTACTTC; CDR3: CASASVRRRYEQYF
J: TRBJ2-5; V: TRBV7-9; D: .; size: .; DNA: TGTGCCAGCAGCTACAGCCGGGGGGAGACCCAGTACTTC; CDR3: CASSYSRGETQYF
J: TRBJ2-7; V: TRBV19; D: TRBD2; size: many; DNA: TGTGCCAGTACCCCGACTAGCGGGAACGAGCAGTACTTC; CDR3: CASTPTSGNEQYF
J: TRBJ2-2; V: TRBV29-1; D: TRBD2; size: .; DNA: TGCAGCGTCCCAGCGGGAGACACCGGGGAGCTGTTTTTT; CDR3: CSVPAGDTGELFF
J: TRBJ1-5; V: TRBV6-5; D: .; size: many; DNA: TGTGCCAGCAGTTATTTTCTGGGGTCGGGACAGCCCCAGCATTTT; CDR3: CASSYFLGSGQPQHF
J: TRBJ2-3; V: TRBV6-1; D: TRBD2; size: many; DNA: TGTGCCAGCAGTGTGGTGAGCGGGGGGGCCGGTTCCGATACGCAGTATTTT; CDR3: CASSVVSGGAGSDTQYF
J: TRBJ1-5; V: TRBV7-8; D: .; size: .; DNA: TGTGCCAGCAGCCCGTCAGGGGCAGCGAGCAATCAGCCCCAGCATTTT; CDR3: CASSPSGAASNQPQHF
J: TRBJ1-6; V: TRBV5-1; D: .; size: .; DNA: TGCGCCAGCAGCTTGGCCGGGTACTCACCCCTCCACTTT; CDR3: CASSLAGYSPLHF
J: TRBJ1-5; V: TRBV7-2; D: TRBD1; size: few; DNA: TGTGCCAGCAGCCGTGGGACAGGTGTTAGCAATCAGCCCCAGCATTTT; CDR3: CASSRGTGVSNQPQHF
J: TRBJ2-5; V: TRBV7-2; D: TRBD2; size: many; DNA: TGTGCCAGCAGCTCGGGGTTTGGACTAGAAGAGACCCAGTACTTC; CDR3: CASSSGFGLEETQYF
J: TRBJ2-5; V: TRBV11-3; D: .; size: few; DNA: TGTGCCAGCAGCTCGGACTACCAACAAGAGACCCAGTACTTC; CDR3: CASSSDYQQETQYF
J: TRBJ1-2; V: TRBV12-5; D: .; size: few; DNA: TGTGCTAGTGGTGCGGGACACAACTATGGCTACACCTTC; CDR3: CASGAGHNYGYTF
J: TRBJ2-5; V: TRBV7-9; D: .; size: .; DNA: TGTGCCAGCAGCTTTTTAGTAGAGACCCAGTACTTC; CDR3: CASSFLVETQYF